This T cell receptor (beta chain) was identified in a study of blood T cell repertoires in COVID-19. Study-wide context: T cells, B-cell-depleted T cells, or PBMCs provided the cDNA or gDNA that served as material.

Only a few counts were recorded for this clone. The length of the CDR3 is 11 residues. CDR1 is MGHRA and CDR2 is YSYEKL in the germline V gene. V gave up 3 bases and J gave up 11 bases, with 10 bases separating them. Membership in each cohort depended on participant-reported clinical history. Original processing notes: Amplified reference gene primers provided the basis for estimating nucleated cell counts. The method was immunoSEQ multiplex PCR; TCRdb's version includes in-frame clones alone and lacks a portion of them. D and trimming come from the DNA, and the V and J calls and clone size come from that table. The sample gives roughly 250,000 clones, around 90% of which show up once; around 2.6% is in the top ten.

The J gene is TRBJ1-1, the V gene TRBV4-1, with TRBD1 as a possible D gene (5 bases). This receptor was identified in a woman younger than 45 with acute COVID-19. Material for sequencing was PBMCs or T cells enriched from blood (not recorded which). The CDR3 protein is CASSQGGSAFF. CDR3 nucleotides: TGCGCCAGCAGCCAGGGGGGGTCGGCTTTCTTT.